Below are 31 T cell receptor beta chains sequenced from a single sample in a study of OX40 agonist ivuxolimab in advanced cancers. TCRdb keeps only in-frame clones here, not all; method: immunoSEQ multiplex PCR. The sample has tens of thousands of clones, around nine tenths seen once. Specimen: CD4+ or CD8+ T cells sorted from blood, collected in a trial of the OX40 agonist ivuxolimab. These receptors were obtained from an adult with an advanced solid tumor such as melanoma, head and neck, liver or kidney cancer.

This chain joins TRBV19 and TRBJ1-2; TRBD1 matches 10 bases. The CDR3 totals 15 residues. The V gene end was trimmed by 4 bases and the J gene end by 4 bases; junction bases not matched to a gene: 6. Germline lookup yields CDR1 LNHDA and CDR2 SQIVND (reference sequence). The CDR3 loop is CASSTGDRGSYGYTF. CDR3 coding DNA: TGTGCCAGTAGTACCGGGGACAGGGGCAGCTATGGCTACACCTTC.

The V and J genes are TRBV18 and TRBJ2-3; TRBD1 aligns across 8 bases. CDR3 length: 16 residues. The V gene's germline CDR1 is KGHSH and CDR2 LQKENI. V trimming: 4 bases; J trimming: 0 bases; junction bases outside the gene matches: 6. The CDR3 spells CASSLRTGSSTDTQYF. In DNA form, the CDR3 reads TGTGCCAGCTCACTAAGGACAGGGTCTAGCACAGATACGCAGTATTTT.

The gene calls are TRBV6-5 and TRBJ2-5, with D perhaps given as TRBD1 or TRBD2 (5 bases each). Per the germline V gene, CDR1 is MNHEY and CDR2 is SVGAGI. This CDR3 has 12 amino acids. V lost 10 bases to trimming and J lost 5 bases, with 14 bases between them. CDR3 nucleotides: TGTGCCATCCGGGGCTGGACGGAGACCCAGTACTTC. This encodes CAIRGWTETQYF.

V and J are TRBV9 and TRBJ2-5, with TRBD1 matching over 9 bases. The V and J ends lost 3 bases and 4 bases, in that order; junction bases with no gene match: 7. The CDR3 has 15 residues. CDR1 SGDLS and CDR2 YYNGEE come from the germline V gene. CDR3: CASSGFTGGGETQYF. The CDR3 DNA follows: TGTGCCAGCAGCGGATTCACAGGGGGCGGAGAGACCCAGTACTTC. The variable domain in full, completed from reference TRBV9 and TRBJ2-5, reads DSGVTQTPKHLITATGQRVTLRCSPRSGDLSVYWYQQSLDQGLQFLIQYYNGEERAKGNILERFSAQQFPDLHSELNLSSLELGDSALYFCASSGFTGGGETQYFGPGTRLLVL.

This clone was seen only a few times. The genes are TRBV2 and TRBJ1-6; TRBD1 matches 9 bases. There are 16 residues in the CDR3. Germline values: CDR1 SNHLY, CDR2 FYNNEI. Unmatched junction bases numbered 4, after V lost 6 bases and J lost 1 base. The CDR3 DNA follows: TGTGCCAGCAGCGAGACAGGGGGATCCTATAATTCACCCCTCCACTTT. Protein sequence: CASSETGGSYNSPLHF.

V is TRBV10-1 and J is TRBJ2-2, with TRBD2 as a possible D gene (6 bases). V was trimmed by 7 bases and J by 3 bases, leaving 12 bases between them. CDR3 size: 14 residues. The germline gives CDR1 WNHNN, CDR2 SYGVQD (reference sequence). CDR3 nucleotides: TGCGCCAGCATGCGAGGAGGGGACACCGGGGAGCTGTTTTTT. It encodes CASMRGGDTGELFF.

V gene TRBV5-1 combines with J gene TRBJ1-3; D call uncertain. In germline, CDR1 is SGHRS, CDR2 YFSETQ. The CDR3 is 15 amino acids. The ends were cut back, 1 base at V and 0 bases at J, with 8 bases in the middle. The CDR3 DNA sequence: TGCGCCAGCAGCTTGAGGGAGAGCTCTGGAAACACCATATATTTT. Its translation is CASSLRESSGNTIYF.

This clone was counted a single time. V usage is TRBV4-1 and J usage is TRBJ2-7; tentatively, D is TRBD2 (6 bases). This CDR3 comprises 15 residues. Trimming took 0 bases from V and 2 from J, leaving 11 bases between them. Germline assignment: CDR1 MGHRA and CDR2 YSYEKL. The CDR3 loop is CASSQDEGGPYEQYF. DNA of the CDR3: TGCGCCAGCAGCCAAGATGAGGGAGGACCCTACGAGCAGTACTTC.

This chain links TRBV6-5 with TRBJ1-1, with D unresolved. The CDR3 is 13 residues long. V shed 6 bases and J shed 1 base, with 9 bases lying between them. The germline V gene has CDR1 MNHEY and CDR2 SVGAGI. The CDR3 DNA sequence: TGTGCCAGCAGGGGCTGGGAGAACACTGAAGCTTTCTTT. Encoded protein: CASRGWENTEAFF.

There are a few counts of this clone. This sequence joins TRBV11-1 and TRBJ2-1; tentatively, D is TRBD1 (7 bases). CDR1 and CDR2 from the germline V gene are SGHAT and FQDESV (reference sequence). Trimming removed 10 bases at V and 12 bases at J, with 22 bases between. The CDR3 contains 13 residues. The CDR3 spells CATRGDTQGGQFF. The CDR3 bases are TGTGCCACCAGGGGGGACACCCAGGGCGGGCAGTTCTTC. Combining the CDR3 with reference TRBV11-1 and TRBJ2-1 gives the whole variable domain EAEVAQSPRYKITEKSQAVAFWCDPISGHATLYWYRQILGQGPELLVQFQDESVVDDSQLPKDRFSAERLKGVDSTLKIQPAELGDSAMYLCATRGDTQGGQFFGPGTRLTVL.

The CDR3 reads CASSEGLAGAGDTQYF. In DNA, the CDR3 is TGTGCCAGCTCCGAGGGACTAGCGGGGGCCGGAGATACGCAGTATTTT. The chain carries TRBV19 and TRBJ2-3; 14 nucleotides match TRBD2. Unmatched junction bases numbered 10, after V lost 9 bases and J lost 5 bases. Germline CDR1 and CDR2: LNHDA and SQIVND (reference sequence). This CDR3 contains 16 residues.

This clone has a handful of counts. J is TRBJ1-3 and V is TRBV30; D uncertain. Germline lookup yields CDR1 GTSNPN and CDR2 SVGIG (reference sequence). Trimming took off 5 bases at V and 0 bases at J, with 11 bases between the two ends. The CDR3 covers 14 residues. DNA for the CDR3: TGTGCCTGGGGTCTGGGGATCTCTGGAAACACCATATATTTT. This translates into CAWGLGISGNTIYF.

V is TRBV5-1 and J is TRBJ2-5; D might be TRBD1 (6 bases). V lost 5 bases, J lost 4 bases, and 21 bases lay in between. Germline V lookup: CDR1 SGHRS, CDR2 YFSETQ. The CDR3 extends over 16 amino acids. The CDR3 loop is CASSESWGRLGETQYF. Here the CDR3 DNA reads TGCGCCAGCAGTGAGTCCTGGGGGCGCCTCGGAGAGACCCAGTACTTC.

This chain joins TRBV4-3 and TRBJ2-1; D possibly corresponds to TRBD1 (5 bases). CDR1 is LGHNA and CDR2 is YSLEER in the germline V gene. The CDR3 is made up of 17 amino acids. Trimming cost V 0 bases and J 6 bases, with 18 bases left between them. CDR3 region: CASSQDLLRGPGNEQFF. As DNA, the CDR3 is TGCGCCAGCAGCCAAGACCTCCTAAGGGGCCCCGGCAATGAGCAGTTCTTC.

The chain uses TRBV7-8 and TRBJ2-1, with 7 positions matching TRBD1. Germline V gene data show CDR1 as SGHVS and CDR2 as FQNEAQ. The CDR3 has 15 residues. With V trimmed by 4 bases and J by 4 bases, 7 bases remained unmatched. CDR3: CASSSGQTAYNEQFF. CDR3 in DNA: TGTGCCAGCAGCTCGGGACAGACAGCTTACAATGAGCAGTTCTTC.

The table lists this clone with a count of one. V and J are TRBV18 and TRBJ2-1; 9 bases agree with TRBD1. V shed 1 base, J shed 15 bases, and the junction held 7 bases outside the gene matches. The germline V gene has CDR1 KGHSH and CDR2 LQKENI. The CDR3 has 13 residues. CDR3 sequence (DNA): TGTGCCAGCTCACCACTAGGACAGGGGACCCCGTTCTTC. Protein sequence: CASSPLGQGTPFF.

The sample holds one count of this clone. The J gene is TRBJ1-2, the V gene TRBV6-1; TRBD1 agrees at 9 bases. This CDR3 region has 15 residues. The ends lost 1 base at V and 3 bases at J; junction bases unmatched: 3. Germline V gene sequence: CDR1 MNHNS, CDR2 SASEGT. Here the CDR3 DNA reads TGTGCCAGCAGTGAAGGGACAGGGGCTGACTATGGCTACACCTTC. Encoded protein: CASSEGTGADYGYTF.

The chain combines TRBV4-2 with TRBJ1-4; D ambiguous. The V end lost 3 bases, the J end lost 0 bases, and 8 bases lay between the germline ends. From germline, CDR1 is LGHNA and CDR2 YNFKEQ. This CDR3 has 15 amino acids. This CDR3 is CASSQWSATNEKLFF. The CDR3 DNA reads TGTGCCAGCAGCCAGTGGTCTGCAACTAATGAAAAACTGTTTTTT.

This clone has just a few counts. The CDR3 DNA sequence: TGTGCCAGCAGGGCCCTACAGGGGGCATATGGCTACACCTTC. Translating gives CASRALQGAYGYTF. The rearrangement uses TRBV5-4 and TRBJ1-2, with 9 bases aligning to TRBD1. The V segment lost 5 bases and the J segment 5 bases; nucleotides outside the gene matches: 7. Germline V CDR1 and CDR2: SGHNT, YYREEE (reference sequence). The CDR3 contains 14 residues.

The chain links TRBV6-1 to TRBJ1-1; D unresolved. V lost 2 bases, J lost 1 base, and 11 bases lay in between. CDR3 length: 15 residues. The germline V gene has CDR1 MNHNS and CDR2 SASEGT. This chain's CDR3 is CASSEQSPGNTEAFF. CDR3 nucleotides: TGTGCCAGCAGTGAACAGTCCCCCGGGAACACTGAAGCTTTCTTT.

The chain couples TRBV7-9 to TRBJ2-3, with a tentative D call TRBD2 (6 bases). Germline values: CDR1 SEHNR, CDR2 FQNEAQ (reference sequence). The CDR3 has 11 amino acids. Trimming shortened V by 7 bases and J by 13 bases, and 15 bases separated the two germline ends. DNA of the CDR3: TGTGCCAGCAAAACCGAGGGCGGGGAGTATTTT. Translating it yields CASKTEGGEYF. The variable domain in full, with the rest retrieved from reference TRBV7-9 and TRBJ2-3, is DTGVSQNPRHKITKRGQNVTFRCDPISEHNRLYWYRQTLGQGPEFLTYFQNEAQLEKSRLLSDRFSAERPKGSFSTLEIQRTEQGDSAMYLCASKTEGGEYFGPGTRLTVL.

The genes are TRBV10-2 and TRBJ2-3; 8 bases align to TRBD2. With V trimmed by 7 bases and J by 1 base, 13 bases remained unmatched. The CDR3 is 17 amino acids. Germline CDR1 is WSHSY and CDR2 is SAAADI. CDR3 in amino acids: CASTSRGGTTRTDTQYF. DNA of the CDR3: TGCGCCAGCACAAGCCGCGGGGGGACCACCCGCACAGATACGCAGTATTTT.

V is TRBV10-1 and J is TRBJ2-7, with D possibly TRBD1 on 5 matching bases. The CDR3 has 13 amino acids. Germline V gene data show CDR1 as WNHNN and CDR2 as SYGVQD (reference sequence). V lost 5 bases to trimming and J lost 1 base, with 9 bases between them. The CDR3 here is CASSRGVSYEQYF. The CDR3 DNA is TGCGCCAGCAGTAGGGGCGTTTCCTACGAGCAGTACTTC.

This chain joins TRBV6-5 and TRBJ2-7; 9 bases fit TRBD1. Per the germline V gene, CDR1 is MNHEY and CDR2 is SVGAGI. This CDR3 spans 14 amino acids. V trimming: 3 bases; J trimming: 3 bases; junction bases outside the gene matches: 3. The CDR3 DNA sequence: TGTGCCAGCAGTTATACGGGACAGGGCTACGAGCAGTACTTC. Residues: CASSYTGQGYEQYF.

The chain has TRBV19 and TRBJ1-5, with D uncertain. Germline lookup yields CDR1 LNHDA and CDR2 SQIVND (reference sequence). Trimming shortened V by 3 bases and J by 1 base, and 10 bases separated the two germline ends. This CDR3 has 15 residues. This chain's CDR3 is CASSILERSNQPQHF. The CDR3 bases are TGTGCCAGTAGTATTTTGGAAAGGAGCAATCAGCCCCAGCATTTT.

The rearrangement links TRBV2 to TRBJ2-4; D gene ambiguous. This CDR3 is built from 11 residues. Germline lookup yields CDR1 SNHLY and CDR2 FYNNEI. The V end lost 8 bases, the J end lost 7 bases, and 9 bases lay between the germline ends. CDR3 residues: CASGQANIQYF. CDR3 DNA: TGTGCCAGCGGGCAGGCCAACATTCAGTACTTC.

The rearrangement joins TRBV11-1 to TRBJ1-4; D unresolved. The CDR3 runs 14 residues. Germline values: CDR1 SGHAT, CDR2 FQDESV (reference sequence). Trimming shortened V by 4 bases and J by 5 bases, and 11 bases separated the two germline ends. The CDR3 region is CASSSAVWNEKLFF. The CDR3 DNA reads TGTGCCAGCAGCTCCGCGGTCTGGAATGAAAAACTGTTTTTT.

The J gene is TRBJ2-1, the V gene TRBV6-5; D is unclear. V lost 5 bases and J 3 bases, leaving 5 bases between the germline ends. This CDR3 has 12 amino acids. CDR1 MNHEY and CDR2 SVGAGI come from the germline V gene. The CDR3 nucleotides are TGTGCCAGCAGTACCCGCTACAATGAGCAGTTCTTC. The encoded protein is CASSTRYNEQFF.

This rearrangement joins TRBV23-1 to TRBJ2-3; the D is unclear. TRBV23-1 is sorted into the ORF group, with uncertain function. The CDR3 totals 14 residues. V was shortened by 6 bases and J by 1 base, with 11 bases between the two germline ends. CDR3 in amino acids: CASRPYRGTDTQYF. Written as DNA, the CDR3 is TGCGCCAGCAGACCTTATCGGGGCACAGATACGCAGTATTTT.

This chain connects TRBV5-4 to TRBJ2-3, with a weak D call TRBD1 (6 bases). Trimming pared 4 bases from V and 4 bases from J, leaving 25 bases between. The CDR3 covers 18 residues. Germline CDR1 and CDR2: SGHNT and YYREEE (reference sequence). CDR3 sequence: CASSLLRRTQGSADTQYF. CDR3 in DNA: TGTGCCAGCAGCCTGTTGAGGCGGACACAGGGATCGGCAGATACGCAGTATTTT.

The chain carries TRBV4-2 and TRBJ2-1; 9 nucleotides line up with TRBD2. Germline CDR1 is LGHNA and CDR2 is YNFKEQ. J lost 2 bases, V lost 0 bases, and 2 bases had no gene match. This CDR3 comprises 16 residues. CDR3 sequence: CASSQDVAGAYNEQFF. The CDR3 nucleotides read TGTGCCAGCAGCCAAGATGTAGCGGGGGCCTACAATGAGCAGTTCTTC.